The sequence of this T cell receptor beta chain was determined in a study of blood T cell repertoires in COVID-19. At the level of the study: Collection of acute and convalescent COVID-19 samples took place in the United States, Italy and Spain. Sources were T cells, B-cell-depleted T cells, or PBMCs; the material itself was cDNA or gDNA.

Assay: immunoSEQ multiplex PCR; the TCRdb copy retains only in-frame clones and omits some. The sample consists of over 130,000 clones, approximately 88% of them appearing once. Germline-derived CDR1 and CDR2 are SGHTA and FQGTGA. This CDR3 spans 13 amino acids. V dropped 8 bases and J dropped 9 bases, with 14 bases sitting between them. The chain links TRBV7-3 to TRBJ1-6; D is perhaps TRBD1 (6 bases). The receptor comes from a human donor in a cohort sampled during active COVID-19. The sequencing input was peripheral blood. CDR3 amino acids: CASARDNGSPLHF. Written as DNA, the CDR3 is TGTGCCAGCGCTCGGGACAACGGTTCACCCCTCCACTTT.